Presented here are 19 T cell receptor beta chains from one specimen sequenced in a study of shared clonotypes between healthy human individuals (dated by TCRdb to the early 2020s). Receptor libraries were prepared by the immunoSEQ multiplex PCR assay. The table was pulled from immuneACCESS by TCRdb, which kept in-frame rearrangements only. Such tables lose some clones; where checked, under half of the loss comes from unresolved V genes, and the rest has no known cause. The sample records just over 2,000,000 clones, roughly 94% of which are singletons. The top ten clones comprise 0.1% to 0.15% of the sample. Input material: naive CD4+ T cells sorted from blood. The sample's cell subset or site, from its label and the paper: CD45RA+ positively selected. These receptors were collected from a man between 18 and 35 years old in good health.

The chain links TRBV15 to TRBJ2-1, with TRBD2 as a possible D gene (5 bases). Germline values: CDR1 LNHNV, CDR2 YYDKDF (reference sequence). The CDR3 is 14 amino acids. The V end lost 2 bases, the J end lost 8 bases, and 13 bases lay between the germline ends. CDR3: CATSRTGVLDEQFF. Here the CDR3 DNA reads TGTGCCACCAGCAGAACCGGGGTCTTGGATGAGCAGTTCTTC.

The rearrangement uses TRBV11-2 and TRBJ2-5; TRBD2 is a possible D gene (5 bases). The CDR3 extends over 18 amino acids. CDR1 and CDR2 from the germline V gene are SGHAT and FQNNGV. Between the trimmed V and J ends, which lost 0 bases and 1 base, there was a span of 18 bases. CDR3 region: CASSLDGVGGASQETQYF. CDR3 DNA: TGTGCCAGCAGCTTAGATGGCGTAGGAGGAGCCAGCCAAGAGACCCAGTACTTC.

CDR3 residues: CASSVGPVSAGNTIYF. The CDR3 nucleotides are TGTGCCAGCAGCGTCGGACCGGTCTCGGCTGGAAACACCATATATTTT. This rearrangement joins TRBV9 to TRBJ1-3; the D is unclear. V lost 2 bases to trimming and J lost 2 bases, with 14 bases between them. The V gene's germline CDR1 is SGDLS and CDR2 YYNGEE. This CDR3 comprises 16 residues.

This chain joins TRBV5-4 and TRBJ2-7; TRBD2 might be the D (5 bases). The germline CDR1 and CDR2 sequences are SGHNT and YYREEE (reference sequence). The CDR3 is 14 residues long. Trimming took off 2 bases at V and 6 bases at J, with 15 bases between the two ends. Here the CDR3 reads CASSLLATPPEQYF. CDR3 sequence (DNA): TGTGCCAGCAGCTTATTAGCGACCCCCCCCGAGCAGTACTTC.

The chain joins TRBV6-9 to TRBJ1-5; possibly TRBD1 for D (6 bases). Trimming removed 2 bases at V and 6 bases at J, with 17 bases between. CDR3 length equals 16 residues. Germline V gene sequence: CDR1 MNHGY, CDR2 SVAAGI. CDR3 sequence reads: CASSYKKHRVGQPQHF. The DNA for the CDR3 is TGTGCCAGCAGTTATAAAAAACACAGGGTTGGTCAGCCCCAGCATTTT.

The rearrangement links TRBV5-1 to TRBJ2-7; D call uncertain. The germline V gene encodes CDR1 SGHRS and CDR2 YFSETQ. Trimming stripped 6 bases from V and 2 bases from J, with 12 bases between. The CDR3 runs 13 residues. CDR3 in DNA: TGCGCCAGCAAACGCGACGCGGCCTACGAGCAGTACTTC. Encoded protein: CASKRDAAYEQYF.

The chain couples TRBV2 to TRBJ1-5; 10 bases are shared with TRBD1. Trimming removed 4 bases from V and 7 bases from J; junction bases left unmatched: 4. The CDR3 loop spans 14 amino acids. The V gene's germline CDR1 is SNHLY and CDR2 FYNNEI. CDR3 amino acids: CASSVGQGLQPQHF. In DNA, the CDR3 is TGTGCCAGCAGTGTGGGACAGGGGCTCCAGCCCCAGCATTTT. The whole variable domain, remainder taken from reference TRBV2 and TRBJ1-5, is EPEVTQTPSHQVTQMGQEVILRCVPISNHLYFYWYRQILGQKVEFLVSFYNNEISEKSEIFDDQFSVERPDGSNFTLKIRSTKLEDSAMYFCASSVGQGLQPQHFGDGTRLSIL.

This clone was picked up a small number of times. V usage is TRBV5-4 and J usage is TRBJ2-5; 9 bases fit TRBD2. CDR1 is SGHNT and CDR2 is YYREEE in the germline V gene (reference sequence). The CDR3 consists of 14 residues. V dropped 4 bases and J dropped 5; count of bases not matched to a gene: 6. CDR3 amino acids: CASSRSGSGETQYF. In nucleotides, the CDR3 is TGTGCCAGCAGCCGTAGCGGGAGCGGGGAGACCCAGTACTTC.

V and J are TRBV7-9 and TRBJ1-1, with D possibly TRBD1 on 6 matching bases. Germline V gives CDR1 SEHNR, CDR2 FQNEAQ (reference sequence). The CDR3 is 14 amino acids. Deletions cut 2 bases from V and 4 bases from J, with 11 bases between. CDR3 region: CASSLTGYSTEAFF. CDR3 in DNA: TGTGCCAGCAGCTTAACAGGGTATAGCACTGAAGCTTTCTTT.

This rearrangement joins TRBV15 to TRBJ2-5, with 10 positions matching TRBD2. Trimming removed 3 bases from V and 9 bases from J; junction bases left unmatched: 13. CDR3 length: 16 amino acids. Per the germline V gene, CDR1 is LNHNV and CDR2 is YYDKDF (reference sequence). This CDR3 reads CATSSGGAGGLRAQYF. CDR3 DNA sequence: TGTGCCACCAGCAGCGGAGGAGCGGGAGGGCTTAGGGCCCAGTACTTC.

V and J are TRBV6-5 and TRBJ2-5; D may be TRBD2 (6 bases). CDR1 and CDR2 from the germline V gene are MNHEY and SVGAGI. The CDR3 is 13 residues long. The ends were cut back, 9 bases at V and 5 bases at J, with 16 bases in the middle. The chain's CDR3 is CASRDSPSETQYF. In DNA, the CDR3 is TGTGCCAGTCGGGACTCCCCGAGCGAGACCCAGTACTTC.

The CDR3 bases are TGTGCCAGTAGTCGGCTAGGCGGCTACGAGCAGTACTTC. It codes for CASSRLGGYEQYF. This sequence joins TRBV19 and TRBJ2-7; D remains unclear. There are 13 residues in the CDR3. Germline V lookup: CDR1 LNHDA, CDR2 SQIVND (reference sequence). The V end was cut by 5 bases, the J end by 3 bases, with 11 bases between.

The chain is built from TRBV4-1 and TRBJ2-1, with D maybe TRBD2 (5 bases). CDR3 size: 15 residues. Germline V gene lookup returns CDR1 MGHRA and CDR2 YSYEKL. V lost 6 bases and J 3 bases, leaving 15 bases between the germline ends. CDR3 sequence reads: CASRWTDELYNEQFF. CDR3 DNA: TGCGCCAGCAGGTGGACTGATGAACTCTACAATGAGCAGTTCTTC.

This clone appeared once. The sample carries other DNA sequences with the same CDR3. CDR3 protein: CASSPLTSGSYEQYF. The DNA of the CDR3 is TGTGCCAGCTCACCACTGACTAGCGGTTCCTACGAGCAGTACTTC. The gene calls are TRBV18 and TRBJ2-7; 9 bases are a match to TRBD2. Trimming cost V 1 base and J 1 base; bases outside gene matches: 2. CDR3 length: 15 amino acids. Germline V gene sequence: CDR1 KGHSH, CDR2 LQKENI.

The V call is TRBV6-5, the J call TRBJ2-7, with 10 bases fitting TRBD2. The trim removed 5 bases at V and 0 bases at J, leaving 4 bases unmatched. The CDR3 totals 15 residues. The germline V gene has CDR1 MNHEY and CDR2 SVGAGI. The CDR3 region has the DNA TGTGCCAGCAGTCTACTAGCGGGGACCTCCTACGAGCAGTACTTC. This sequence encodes CASSLLAGTSYEQYF.

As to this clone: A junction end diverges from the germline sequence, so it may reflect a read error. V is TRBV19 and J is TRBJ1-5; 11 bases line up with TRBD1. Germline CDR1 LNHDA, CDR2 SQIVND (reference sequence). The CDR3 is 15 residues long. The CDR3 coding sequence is TGTGCCAGTAGTTCTAGGACAGGGGGCAACCAGCCCCAGCATTTT. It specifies CASSSRTGGNQPQHF.

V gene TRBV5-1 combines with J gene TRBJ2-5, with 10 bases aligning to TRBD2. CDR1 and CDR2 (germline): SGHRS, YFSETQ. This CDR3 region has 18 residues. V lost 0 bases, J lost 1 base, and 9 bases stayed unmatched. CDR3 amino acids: CASSLARTSGEIQETQYF. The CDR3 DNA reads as TGCGCCAGCAGCTTGGCCCGGACTAGCGGAGAAATCCAAGAGACCCAGTACTTC.

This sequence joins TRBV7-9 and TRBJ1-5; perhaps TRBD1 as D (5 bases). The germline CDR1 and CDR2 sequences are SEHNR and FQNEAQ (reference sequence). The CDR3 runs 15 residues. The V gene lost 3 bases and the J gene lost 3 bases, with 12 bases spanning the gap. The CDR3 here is CASSLGGPTNQPQHF. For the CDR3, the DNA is TGTGCCAGCAGCTTGGGGGGACCAACCAATCAGCCCCAGCATTTT.

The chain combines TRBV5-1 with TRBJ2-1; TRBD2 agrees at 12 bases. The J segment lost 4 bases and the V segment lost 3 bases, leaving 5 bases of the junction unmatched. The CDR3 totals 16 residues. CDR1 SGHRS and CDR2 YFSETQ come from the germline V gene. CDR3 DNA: TGCGCCAGCAGCTCTAGCGGGAGGGGGCCTTACAATGAGCAGTTCTTC. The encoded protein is CASSSSGRGPYNEQFF.